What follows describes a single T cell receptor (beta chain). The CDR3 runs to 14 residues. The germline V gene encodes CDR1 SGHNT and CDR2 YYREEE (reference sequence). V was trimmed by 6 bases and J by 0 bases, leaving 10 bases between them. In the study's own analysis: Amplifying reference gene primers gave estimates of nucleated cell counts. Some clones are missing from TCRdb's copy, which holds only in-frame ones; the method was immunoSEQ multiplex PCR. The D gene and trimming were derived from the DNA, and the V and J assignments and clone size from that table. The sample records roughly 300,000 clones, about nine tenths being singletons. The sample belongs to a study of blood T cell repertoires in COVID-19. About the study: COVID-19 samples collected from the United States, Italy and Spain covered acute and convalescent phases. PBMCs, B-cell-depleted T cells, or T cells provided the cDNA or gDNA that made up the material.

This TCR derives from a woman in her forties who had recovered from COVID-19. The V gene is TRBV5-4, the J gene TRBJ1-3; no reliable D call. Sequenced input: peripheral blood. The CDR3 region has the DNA TGTGCCAGCACCCGGGTGGACTCTGGAAACACCATATATTTT. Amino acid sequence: CASTRVDSGNTIYF.